These 28 T cell receptor beta chains were all obtained from the same sample, sequenced in a study of cytomegalovirus exposure and HLA in healthy donors. Vbeta (60) and Jbeta (13) primers were used in the PCR. This table comes from immunoSEQ multiplex PCR, and its TCRdb copy is limited to in-frame clones, with some not included. This sample has around 170,000 clones; roughly 85% occur once, and the top ten carry roughly 0.64%. The sequencing sample was made of PBMCs. The receptors derive from a woman aged 40 to 50 in good health and CMV-seronegative.

V usage is TRBV4-3 and J usage is TRBJ1-5; D unclear. Trimming stripped 0 bases from V and 7 bases from J, with 16 bases between. The CDR3 sequence is 16 residues long. The V gene's germline CDR1 is LGHNA and CDR2 YSLEER. The CDR3: CASSQDTPGSGQPQHF. The CDR3 DNA sequence: TGCGCCAGCAGCCAAGATACTCCGGGAAGCGGGCAGCCCCAGCATTTT.

This rearrangement joins TRBV5-8 to TRBJ2-7; weak D call: TRBD2 (7 bases). The V gene's germline CDR1 is SGHTS and CDR2 YDEGEE. V was trimmed by 7 bases and J by 2 bases, leaving 25 bases between them. This CDR3 is 17 amino acids long. CDR3 in amino acids: CASRLEPGGAATYEQYF. CDR3 DNA sequence: TGTGCCAGCCGATTAGAACCTGGGGGGGCCGCAACCTACGAGCAGTACTTC.

This chain connects TRBV30 to TRBJ1-2, with TRBD1 identical over 8 bases. The CDR3 runs 14 residues. In germline, CDR1 is GTSNPN, CDR2 SVGIG (reference sequence). J gave up 2 bases and V 5 bases, and 7 bases lay outside the gene matches. The CDR3 DNA sequence: TGTGCCTGGGTCCGGGACAGGCGGAACTATGGCTACACCTTC. Amino acid sequence: CAWVRDRRNYGYTF.

The chain is built from TRBV15 and TRBJ1-1, with TRBD1 matching 8 bases. The CDR3 length is 19 residues. Trimming at V came to 3 bases and at J to 1 base, leaving 16 bases not matched to a gene. CDR1 and CDR2 (germline): LNHNV, YYDKDF (reference sequence). In DNA form, the CDR3 reads TGTGCCACCAGCAGCGCCTTATCAGGGGGCTGGGAGCAGAACACTGAAGCTTTCTTT. This encodes CATSSALSGGWEQNTEAFF.

V gene TRBV29-1 combines with J gene TRBJ2-3; 8 nucleotides align to TRBD1. This CDR3 spans 13 amino acids. J gave up 1 base and V 3 bases, and 0 bases lay outside the gene matches. Looked up from germline, CDR1 is SQVTM and CDR2 is ANQGSEA. DNA of the CDR3: TGCAGCGTTGAGGACAGGGGCACAGATACGCAGTATTTT. Its protein is CSVEDRGTDTQYF.

A word on this clone: The junction differs from germline at one of its ends, possibly a read error. The V call is TRBV28, the J call TRBJ2-3; 7 bases are shared with TRBD2. The CDR3 consists of 15 residues. The germline V gene encodes CDR1 MDHEN and CDR2 SYDVKM. CDR3: CASTYTAGVTGTQYF. In DNA form, the CDR3 reads TGTGCCAGCACTTATACGGCGGGAGTTACAGGTACGCAGTATTTT.

The rearrangement joins TRBV30 to TRBJ1-2, with 7 bases aligning to TRBD1. This CDR3 spans 12 amino acids. The junction had 6 bases not matched to a gene; V was cut back by 3 bases and J by 8 bases. The germline V gene has CDR1 GTSNPN and CDR2 SVGIG (reference sequence). In nucleotides, the CDR3 is TGTGCCTGGAGGAAAGACAGGGACGGCTACACCTTC. It specifies CAWRKDRDGYTF.

The CDR3 DNA reads TGTGCCAGCAGATTACAGGGGCCCTACGAGCAGTACTTC. This gives the protein CASRLQGPYEQYF. J is TRBJ2-7 and V is TRBV28; 7 bases line up with TRBD1. V lost 6 bases, J lost 2 bases, and 4 bases stayed unmatched. The CDR3 consists of 13 residues. CDR1 and CDR2 from the germline V gene are MDHEN and SYDVKM.

This chain joins TRBV2 and TRBJ1-2; D is unclear. Germline V gene data show CDR1 as SNHLY and CDR2 as FYNNEI. With 4 bases removed from V and 3 bases from J, the gap between germline ends came to 9 bases. The CDR3 loop spans 13 amino acids. CDR3 sequence: CASSVYSYYGYTF. The CDR3 DNA follows: TGTGCCAGCAGTGTATACTCATACTATGGCTACACCTTC.

V gene TRBV29-1 combines with J gene TRBJ2-1; TRBD2 matches 9 bases. Unmatched junction bases numbered 10, after V lost 7 bases and J lost 0 bases. Germline V gives CDR1 SQVTM, CDR2 ANQGSEA. The CDR3 covers 16 residues. The CDR3 region is CSAKLAGLGSYNEQFF. CDR3 in DNA: TGCAGCGCGAAACTAGCGGGCCTCGGCTCCTACAATGAGCAGTTCTTC.

The rearrangement uses TRBV4-3 and TRBJ2-1; the D is unclear. From germline, CDR1 is LGHNA and CDR2 YSLEER. Trimming cost V 4 bases and J 8 bases, with 24 bases left between them. The CDR3 is made up of 17 amino acids. CDR3 loop: CASSRRPPGLAQDEQFF. Here the CDR3 DNA reads TGCGCCAGCAGCCGCCGACCCCCAGGTCTGGCCCAGGATGAGCAGTTCTTC.

This sequence joins TRBV18 and TRBJ1-1, with 9 bases identical to TRBD1. There are 14 residues in the CDR3. CDR1 is KGHSH and CDR2 is LQKENI in the germline V gene. J was trimmed by 3 bases and V by 1 base; bases with no gene match: 0. The CDR3 protein is CASSPRTGDTEAFF. CDR3 DNA: TGTGCCAGCTCACCACGGACAGGGGACACTGAAGCTTTCTTT.

The gene calls are TRBV19 and TRBJ2-2; a weak D match, TRBD1 (6 bases). Germline assignment: CDR1 LNHDA and CDR2 SQIVND (reference sequence). The CDR3 contains 12 residues. V was clipped by 6 bases and J by 5 bases, with 7 bases between them. In DNA, the CDR3 is TGTGCCAGTAGGGACAGTACCGGGGAGCTGTTTTTT. It encodes CASRDSTGELFF.

The chain couples TRBV18 to TRBJ1-1, with D perhaps TRBD1 (6 bases). Germline V gene data show CDR1 as KGHSH and CDR2 as LQKENI. V lost 1 base, J lost 6 bases, and 24 bases lay in between. The CDR3 length is 18 residues. DNA for the CDR3: TGTGCCAGCTCACCACTCGGAGCTCGGGGGGCCGCCTATTCTGAAGCTTTCTTT. Translating it yields CASSPLGARGAAYSEAFF.

The V and J genes are TRBV28 and TRBJ2-3, with 9 bases matching TRBD2. This CDR3 is built from 19 residues. Germline V gene sequence: CDR1 MDHEN, CDR2 SYDVKM. V lost 7 bases to trimming and J lost 3 bases; unmatched junction nucleotides: 20. For the CDR3, the DNA is TGTGCCAGCACTTTCCTGCGGGGTAGCGGGAGTTATGGGACAGATACGCAGTATTTT. Translation: CASTFLRGSGSYGTDTQYF.

The genes are TRBV6-1 and TRBJ1-2; 12 nucleotides match TRBD1. The CDR3 is 15 amino acids. The germline CDR1 and CDR2 sequences are MNHNS and SASEGT. V trimming: 6 bases; J trimming: 1 base; junction bases outside the gene matches: 3. CDR3: CASRGQGAGNYGYTF. In nucleotides, the CDR3 is TGTGCCAGCAGGGGACAGGGGGCAGGTAACTATGGCTACACCTTC.

The chain is built from TRBV30 and TRBJ1-5; D may be TRBD1 (5 bases). The germline CDR1 and CDR2 sequences are GTSNPN and SVGIG (reference sequence). There are 14 residues in the CDR3. V lost 5 bases, J lost 3 bases, and 14 bases lay in between. The CDR3 reads CAWSPGLLNQPQHF. The CDR3 DNA is TGTGCCTGGTCCCCGGGACTGCTCAATCAGCCCCAGCATTTT.

This chain connects TRBV5-1 to TRBJ1-2; maybe TRBD1 (6 bases). V lost 0 bases and J 5 bases, leaving 17 bases between the germline ends. The CDR3 spans 16 residues. Germline CDR1 reads SGHRS; CDR2 reads YFSETQ. The CDR3 coding sequence is TGCGCCAGCAGCTTGGGGGCCGGGACAAAAGGGTATGGCTACACCTTC. Encoded protein: CASSLGAGTKGYGYTF.

The gene calls are TRBV13 and TRBJ2-5; 9 nucleotides align to TRBD1. The J call is doubtful: the DNA matches TRBJ2-7 better. This CDR3 comprises 15 residues. Germline V gives CDR1 PRHDT, CDR2 FYEKMQ (reference sequence). CDR3: CASSLFGTGRNEQYF. CDR3 DNA: TGTGCCAGCAGCTTATTCGGGACAGGGAGGAACGAGCAGTACTTC.

V and J are TRBV11-2 and TRBJ2-4, with 8 nucleotides matching TRBD2. With 5 bases clipped from V and 8 bases from J, the junction kept 8 bases outside the gene matches. There are 14 residues in the CDR3. CDR1 SGHAT and CDR2 FQNNGV come from the germline V gene. Written as DNA, the CDR3 is TGTGCCAGCAGCGGAGACAGCGGGGGAGACATTCAGTACTTC. It encodes CASSGDSGGDIQYF.

The chain joins TRBV18 to TRBJ1-2, with TRBD1 matching over 7 bases. Trimming took 5 bases from V and 3 from J; bases not matched to a gene: 9. This CDR3 comprises 15 residues. Germline V gives CDR1 KGHSH, CDR2 LQKENI. The CDR3 loop is CASSSSRGDHYGYTF. CDR3 bases: TGTGCCAGCTCATCGAGCAGGGGGGACCACTATGGCTACACCTTC.

The chain joins TRBV4-3 to TRBJ2-3; 14 bases are shared with TRBD2. V was pared by 4 bases and J by 6 bases, with 3 bases of the junction left unmatched. The CDR3 totals 15 residues. Germline V gene lookup returns CDR1 LGHNA and CDR2 YSLEER. The chain's CDR3 is CASSLRLAGGDTQYF. Written as DNA, the CDR3 is TGCGCCAGCAGCCTCCGACTAGCGGGAGGGGATACGCAGTATTTT.

The chain couples TRBV28 to TRBJ2-1; D may be TRBD1 (6 bases). Germline V gene data show CDR1 as MDHEN and CDR2 as SYDVKM. The CDR3 covers 15 residues. The ends were cut back, 0 bases at V and 9 bases at J, with 15 bases in the middle. The CDR3 reads CASSLWGTPQGEQFF. Written as DNA, the CDR3 is TGTGCCAGCAGTTTATGGGGGACACCGCAGGGTGAGCAGTTCTTC.

J is TRBJ2-1 and V is TRBV7-9; TRBD2 matches at 13 bases. CDR1 and CDR2 from the germline V gene are SEHNR and FQNEAQ (reference sequence). The CDR3 is made up of 16 amino acids. J lost 4 bases, V lost 5 bases, and 5 bases had no gene match. Here the CDR3 DNA reads TGTGCCAGCAGCACTACTAGCGGGAGGGTTTACAATGAGCAGTTCTTC. It translates to CASSTTSGRVYNEQFF.

This clone has more than one count but fewer than ten. This CDR3 is CASSVTGGVYEQYF. The CDR3 region has the DNA TGTGCCAGCAGCGTGACAGGGGGCGTTTACGAGCAGTACTTC. The chain recombines TRBV7-9 with TRBJ2-7; 10 bases are a match to TRBD1. This CDR3 comprises 14 residues. Losses at the gene ends were 5 bases for V and 4 bases for J; bases not matched to a gene: 5. CDR1 and CDR2 (germline): SEHNR, FQNEAQ (reference sequence).

J is TRBJ2-6 and V is TRBV28, with D maybe TRBD2 (5 bases). CDR3 length: 14 residues. V gave up 6 bases and J gave up 2 bases, with 8 bases separating them. Germline loops: CDR1 MDHEN, CDR2 SYDVKM. The CDR3 here is CASSRAAGANVLTF. In DNA form, the CDR3 reads TGTGCCAGCAGCCGAGCGGCTGGGGCCAACGTCCTGACTTTC.

V and J are TRBV7-8 and TRBJ1-5; D is possibly TRBD1 (6 bases). In germline, CDR1 is SGHVS, CDR2 FQNEAQ. CDR3 size: 15 residues. Trimming left V 2 bases short and J 4 bases short, with 12 bases between. This CDR3 reads CASSLLSRGNQPQHF. For the CDR3, the DNA is TGTGCCAGCAGCTTATTGTCCAGGGGAAATCAGCCCCAGCATTTT.

The V call is TRBV28, the J call TRBJ1-1, with 10 bases identical to TRBD1. The CDR3 loop spans 13 amino acids. J lost 4 bases, V lost 5 bases, and 1 base had no gene match. Germline CDR1 is MDHEN and CDR2 is SYDVKM. The CDR3 coding sequence is TGTGCCAGCAGTCGGACAGGGGGCACTGAAGCTTTCTTT. Amino acids: CASSRTGGTEAFF.